These T cell receptor beta chains were read from a single sample in a study of blood T cell repertoires in COVID-19. Profiling relied on immunoSEQ multiplex PCR, and the TCRdb table lists in-frame clones only, not all of them. Among approximately 300,000 clones listed, roughly 88% were seen once. The sequenced sample was PBMCs or T cells enriched from blood (not recorded which). The receptors originated from a woman in her 30s who had recovered from COVID-19. CDR3s include the opening cysteine and the closing phenylalanine or tryptophan. D genes are given only for firm matches. A clone size is listed for some rows: how often the clone was seen (once, few, many), or a class if it is expanded.

TRBJ2-1,TRBD2,once,TRBV5-1,TGCGCCAGCAGCGTCTCCCCGAGCGGGAGCGTTCCTGAGCAGTTCTTC,CASSVSPSGSVPEQFF
TRBJ1-2,NA,NA,TRBV6-5,TGTGCCAGCAGTCGTACAGTAAACTATGGCTACACCTTC,CASSRTVNYGYTF
TRBJ2-7,NA,NA,TRBV6-4,TGTGCCAGCCTGACAGGTCTCGCCGAGCAGTACTTC,CASLTGLAEQYF
TRBJ1-2,NA,NA,TRBV28,TGTGCCAGCAGCCCCGGGAGGGATGGCTACACCTTC,CASSPGRDGYTF
TRBJ2-5,TRBD2,NA,TRBV4-2,TGTGCCAGCAGCCAAGGACTAGCGGGAGGAGAGACCCAGTACTTC,CASSQGLAGGETQYF
TRBJ1-1,NA,NA,TRBV15,TGTGCCACCAAAATCGGGGTGAACACTGAAGCTTTCTTT,CATKIGVNTEAFF
TRBJ1-5,TRBD1,NA,TRBV6-5,TGTGCCAGCAGCCTCGGACAGGGGGGCAATCAGCCCCAGCATTTT,CASSLGQGGNQPQHF
TRBJ1-6,NA,NA,TRBV18,TGTGCCAGCTCACCACCTCAACAGACCCGCTCACCCCTCCACTTT,CASSPPQQTRSPLHF
TRBJ1-1,TRBD1,NA,TRBV9,TGTGCCAGCAGCGCACCCACAGGGGGTTCAAGCACTGAAGCTTTCTTT,CASSAPTGGSSTEAFF
TRBJ1-1,NA,NA,TRBV7-2,TGTGCCAGCAGCAGGGAGGGTAACACTGAAGCTTTCTTT,CASSREGNTEAFF
TRBJ1-1,TRBD1,NA,TRBV4-2,TGTGCCAGCAGCCAAGAGACAGGGGGCAAGATAAACACTGAAGCTTTCTTT,CASSQETGGKINTEAFF
TRBJ2-5,TRBD2,NA,TRBV5-4,TGTGCCAGCAGCTCCGGACTAGCGGGGGGGATCGTATCAGGAGAGACCCAGTACTTC,CASSSGLAGGIVSGETQYF
TRBJ1-2,NA,NA,TRBV7-9,TGTGCCAGCAGCTTGGGGCCCGGGCCGGGCTATGGCTACACCTTC,CASSLGPGPGYGYTF
TRBJ2-3,NA,once,TRBV3-1/TRBV3-2,TGTGCCAGCAGCCAACTAGCGTACACAGATACGCAGTATTTT,CASSQLAYTDTQYF
TRBJ1-2,TRBD1,NA,TRBV4-1,TGCGCCAGCAGCGAACAGGGGAGCTCTTACTATGGCTACACCTTC,CASSEQGSSYYGYTF
TRBJ2-1,NA,NA,TRBV25-1,TGTGCCAGCAGTCCCTCGACGTATGGGAGATTGCCGTACAATGAGCAGTTCTTC,CASSPSTYGRLPYNEQFF
TRBJ1-2,NA,NA,TRBV28,TGTGCCAGCAGTTTTCCAGGGGCGCTTTATGGCTACACCTTC,CASSFPGALYGYTF
TRBJ2-7,TRBD1,NA,TRBV7-9,TGTGCCAGCAGCCTCCGGGACAGGGGAGGCTACGAGCAGTACTTC,CASSLRDRGGYEQYF
TRBJ1-2,NA,once,TRBV30,TGTGCCTGGACAGAAATTAACTATGGCTACACCTTC,CAWTEINYGYTF
TRBJ1-1,TRBD1,NA,TRBV19,TGTGCCAGTAGTATACGACAGGGTATTAGGAGTGAAGCTTTCTTT,CASSIRQGIRSEAFF
TRBJ1-4,NA,NA,TRBV2,TGTGCCAGCATTGGTGATGCGAGGCAGTATAATGAAAAACTGTTTTTT,CASIGDARQYNEKLFF
TRBJ2-7,NA,NA,TRBV5-8,TGTGCCAGCAGCTTGCAGGGCGGCTCCTACGAGCAGTACTTC,CASSLQGGSYEQYF
TRBJ1-6,NA,few,TRBV7-2,TGTGCCAGCAGCCTTCAGGCCAGGGGTGGCTCACCCCTCCACTTT,CASSLQARGGSPLHF
TRBJ1-3,TRBD1,NA,TRBV30,TGTGCCTGGGGAATCGGGACAGTTGAAATCTCTGGAAACACCATATATTTT,CAWGIGTVEISGNTIYF
TRBJ2-6,NA,NA,TRBV4-2,TGTGCCAGCAGCCCACAGGGTAGTGAATCTGGGGCCAACGTCCTGACTTTC,CASSPQGSESGANVLTF
TRBJ2-1,NA,NA,TRBV30,TGTGCCTGTTATGGACAAAGGAATGAGCAGTTCTTC,CACYGQRNEQFF
TRBJ2-1,NA,NA,TRBV10-2,TGCGCCAGCAGTCTTAGACAGCAGTCCTACAATGAGCAGTTCTTC,CASSLRQQSYNEQFF
TRBJ2-5,NA,NA,TRBV28,TGTGCCAGCAGTTTACCTCAATATAGGTCGGGGACCCAGTACTTC,CASSLPQYRSGTQYF
TRBJ1-5,TRBD1,NA,TRBV19,TGTGCCAGTAGTATCAAGCAGGGGGGCAGCGGCAATCAGCCCCAGCATTTT,CASSIKQGGSGNQPQHF
TRBJ2-2,NA,NA,TRBV29-1,TGCAGCGTTGAGTCGGGAGACAGCGGGGAGCTGTTTTTT,CSVESGDSGELFF
TRBJ2-2,TRBD2,NA,TRBV5-5,TGTGCCAGCAGCGAAGATCTAGCGGGGGGGCCGTCCTTCCGGGAGCTGTTTTTT,CASSEDLAGGPSFRELFF
TRBJ2-3,NA,NA,TRBV7-9,TGTGCCAGCAGCTTAGCCCTTACAGACACAGATACGCAGTATTTT,CASSLALTDTDTQYF
TRBJ2-5,TRBD1,NA,TRBV7-8,TGTGCCAGCAGCCTAATACAGGGGCGGCGGGCCACGGGGCGAGAGACCCAGTACTTC,CASSLIQGRRATGRETQYF
TRBJ2-5,NA,once,TRBV14,TGTGCCAGCAGCCAAGATCCGGGGTTCGGGACCCAGTACTTC,CASSQDPGFGTQYF
TRBJ2-5,NA,NA,TRBV10-1,TGCGCCAGCAGCCCCGAGTACTTC,CASSPEYF
TRBJ1-1,NA,NA,TRBV3-1/TRBV3-2,TGTGCCAGCAGCCCCCACAGGATACGGAACACTGAAGCTTTCTTT,CASSPHRIRNTEAFF